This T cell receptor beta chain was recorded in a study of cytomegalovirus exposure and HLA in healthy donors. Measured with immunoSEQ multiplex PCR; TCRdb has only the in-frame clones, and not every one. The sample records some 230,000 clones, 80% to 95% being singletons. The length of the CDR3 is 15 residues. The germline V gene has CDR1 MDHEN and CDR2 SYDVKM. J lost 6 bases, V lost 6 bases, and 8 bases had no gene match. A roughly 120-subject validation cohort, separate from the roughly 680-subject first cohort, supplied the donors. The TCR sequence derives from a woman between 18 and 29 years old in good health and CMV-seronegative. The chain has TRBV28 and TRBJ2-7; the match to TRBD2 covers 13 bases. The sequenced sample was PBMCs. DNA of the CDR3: TGTGCCAGCAGGCGAGGACTAGCGGGAGTAGGCGAGCAGTACTTC. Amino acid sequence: CASRRGLAGVGEQYF.